The entry below gives a single T cell receptor beta chain sequence along with its context. These data belong to a study of identical twins. This CDR3 spans 12 amino acids. Germline-derived CDR1 and CDR2 are DFQATT and SNEGSKA (reference sequence). With 3 bases clipped from V and 7 bases from J, the junction kept 3 bases outside the gene matches. TCRdb re-called the 5' RACE reads with MiXCR, one entry per CDR3 protein. This sample carries 500,000 to 550,000 distinct CDR3 sequences, 20% to 25% of them seen once, and the ten largest clones take 0.48%. The same data also contributed to another study, on yellow fever vaccine responses in identical twins.

The chain has TRBV20-1 and TRBJ2-3; 8 nucleotides match TRBD2. This TCR was recovered from a woman between 18 and 29 years old in good health. The sequenced sample consisted of CD4+ T cells sorted from blood. CDR3 loop: CSASGGGNTQYF. Here the CDR3 DNA reads TGCAGTGCTAGCGGGGGGGGTAATACGCAGTATTTT.